This T cell receptor (beta chain) was captured in a study of PD-1 blockade in mismatch repair-deficient tumors. The overall study: Patients had about 13 mismatch repair-deficient cancer types and were previously treated and progressing.

The method was immunoSEQ multiplex PCR; TCRdb's version includes in-frame clones alone and lacks a portion of them. The sample consists of about 24,000 clones, around 80% of them appearing once. Study-level results: Tumor-resident clones, often absent from pretreatment blood, expanded after pembrolizumab and then contracted.

Mismatch repair deficiency was confirmed in all patients, by PCR or immunohistochemistry. TCRs were sequenced from a few patients responding to pembrolizumab. Trimming removed 7 bases at V and 2 bases at J, with 12 bases between. CDR1 and CDR2 from the germline V gene are MDHEN and SYDVKM. This CDR3 spans 13 amino acids. This clone showed up just a few times. Its specificity is not known. Here the sequenced sample was peripheral blood, taken 12 weeks after starting pembrolizumab. The V and J genes are TRBV28 and TRBJ2-7, with D possibly matching TRBD1 (5 bases). The source of this sequence is an adult with mismatch repair-deficient cancer. This CDR3 reads CASTVKGTYEQYF. The CDR3 coding sequence is TGTGCCAGCACGGTGAAGGGGACCTACGAGCAGTACTTC.